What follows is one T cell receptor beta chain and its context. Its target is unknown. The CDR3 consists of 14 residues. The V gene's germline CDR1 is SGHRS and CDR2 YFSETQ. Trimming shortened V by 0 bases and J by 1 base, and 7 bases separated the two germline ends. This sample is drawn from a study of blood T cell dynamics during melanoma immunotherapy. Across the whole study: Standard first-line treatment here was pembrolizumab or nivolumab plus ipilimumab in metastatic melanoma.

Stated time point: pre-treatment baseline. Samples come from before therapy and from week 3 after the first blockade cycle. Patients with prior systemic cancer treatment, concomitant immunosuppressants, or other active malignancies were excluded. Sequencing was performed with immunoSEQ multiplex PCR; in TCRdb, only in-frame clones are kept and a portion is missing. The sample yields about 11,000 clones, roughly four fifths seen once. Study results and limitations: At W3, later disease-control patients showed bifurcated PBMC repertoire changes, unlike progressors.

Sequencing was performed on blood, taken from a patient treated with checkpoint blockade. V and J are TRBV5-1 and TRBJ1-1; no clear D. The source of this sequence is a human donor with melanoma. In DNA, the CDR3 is TGCGCCAGCAGCTTGGAGGTCCGGAACACTGAAGCTTTCTTT. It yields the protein CASSLEVRNTEAFF.